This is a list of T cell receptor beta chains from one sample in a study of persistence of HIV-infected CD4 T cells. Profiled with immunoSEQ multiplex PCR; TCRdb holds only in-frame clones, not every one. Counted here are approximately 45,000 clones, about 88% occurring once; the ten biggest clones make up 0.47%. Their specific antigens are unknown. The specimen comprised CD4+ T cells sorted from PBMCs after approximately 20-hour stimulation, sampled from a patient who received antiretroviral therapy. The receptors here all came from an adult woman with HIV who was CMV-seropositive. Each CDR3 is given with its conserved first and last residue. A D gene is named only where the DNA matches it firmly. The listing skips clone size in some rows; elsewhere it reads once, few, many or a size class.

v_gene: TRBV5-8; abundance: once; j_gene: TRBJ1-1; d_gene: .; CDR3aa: CASRRGEARNTEAFF; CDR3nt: TGTGCCAGCAGACGGGGGGAAGCGAGGAACACTGAAGCTTTCTTT
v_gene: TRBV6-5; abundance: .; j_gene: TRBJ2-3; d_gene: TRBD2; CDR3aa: CASSLQLGGTDTQYF; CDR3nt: TGTGCCAGCAGTCTGCAGCTGGGGGGGACAGATACGCAGTATTTT
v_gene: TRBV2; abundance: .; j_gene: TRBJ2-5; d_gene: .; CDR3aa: CASRVTPWETQYF; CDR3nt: TGTGCCAGCAGAGTGACCCCCTGGGAGACCCAGTACTTC
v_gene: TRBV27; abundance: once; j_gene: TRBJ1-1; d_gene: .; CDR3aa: CASSLDGRLNTEAFF; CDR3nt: TGTGCCAGCAGTTTAGACGGGCGGCTTAACACTGAAGCTTTCTTT
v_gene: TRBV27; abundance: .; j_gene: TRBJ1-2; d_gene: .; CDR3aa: CASSLRFFGRTTQSDYGYTF; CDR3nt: TGTGCCAGCAGTTTACGATTTTTTGGTAGAACCACACAGTCTGACTATGGCTACACCTTC
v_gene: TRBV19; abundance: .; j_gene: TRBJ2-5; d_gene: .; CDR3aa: CASSRGARETQYF; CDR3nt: TGTGCCAGTAGCCGGGGGGCGAGGGAGACCCAGTACTTC
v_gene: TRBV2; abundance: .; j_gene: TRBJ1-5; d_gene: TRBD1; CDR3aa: CASSEALTGVQPQHF; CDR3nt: TGTGCCAGCAGTGAAGCCCTCACAGGGGTGCAGCCCCAGCATTTT
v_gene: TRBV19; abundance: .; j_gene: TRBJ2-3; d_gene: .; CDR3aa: CASSIAPGSTDTQYF; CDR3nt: TGTGCCAGTAGTATAGCGCCCGGGAGCACAGATACGCAGTATTTT
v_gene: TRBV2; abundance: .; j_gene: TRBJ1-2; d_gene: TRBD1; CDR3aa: CASSWTGENYGYTF; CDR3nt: TGTGCCAGCAGTTGGACAGGGGAGAACTATGGCTACACCTTC
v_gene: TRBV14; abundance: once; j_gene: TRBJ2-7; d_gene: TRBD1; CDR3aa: CASSKLGQEVQYF; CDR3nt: TGTGCCAGCAGCAAATTGGGACAGGAGGTACAGTACTTC
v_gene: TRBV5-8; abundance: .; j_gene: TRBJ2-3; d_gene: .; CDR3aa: CASSPGIGFSTDTQYF; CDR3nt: TGTGCCAGCAGCCCCGGGATAGGGTTCAGCACAGATACGCAGTATTTT
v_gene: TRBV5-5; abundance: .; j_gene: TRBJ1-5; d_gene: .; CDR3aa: CASSLEGVAPQHF; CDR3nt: TGTGCCAGCAGCTTAGAGGGTGTTGCGCCCCAGCATTTT
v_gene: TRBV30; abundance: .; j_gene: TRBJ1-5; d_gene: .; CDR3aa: CAWSPEGSQPQHF; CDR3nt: TGTGCCTGGAGTCCAGAGGGTTCTCAGCCCCAGCATTTT
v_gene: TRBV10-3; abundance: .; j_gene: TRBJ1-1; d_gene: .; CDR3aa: CAISAKGMNTEAFF; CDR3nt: TGTGCCATCAGCGCGAAGGGCATGAACACTGAAGCTTTCTTT
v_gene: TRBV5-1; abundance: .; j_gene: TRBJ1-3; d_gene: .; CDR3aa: CASSLAAAGNTIYF; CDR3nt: TGCGCCAGCAGCTTGGCGGCAGCTGGAAACACCATATATTTT
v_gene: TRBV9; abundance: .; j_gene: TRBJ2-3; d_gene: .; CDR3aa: CASSVEGIAQADTQYF; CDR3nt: TGTGCCAGCAGCGTAGAAGGGATAGCCCAGGCAGATACGCAGTATTTT
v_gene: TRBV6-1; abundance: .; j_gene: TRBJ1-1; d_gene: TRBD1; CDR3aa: CASSGNRGLMNTEAFF; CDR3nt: TGTGCCAGCAGTGGGAACAGGGGCCTAATGAACACTGAAGCTTTCTTT
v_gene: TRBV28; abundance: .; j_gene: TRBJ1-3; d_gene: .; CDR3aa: CASSPPARSSGNTIYF; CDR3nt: TGTGCCAGCAGCCCTCCGGCGCGGAGCTCTGGAAACACCATATATTTT
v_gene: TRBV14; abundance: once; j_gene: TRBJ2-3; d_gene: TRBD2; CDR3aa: CASSHRTSGRSTDTQYF; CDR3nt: TGTGCCAGCAGCCACCGGACTAGCGGGAGAAGCACAGATACGCAGTATTTT
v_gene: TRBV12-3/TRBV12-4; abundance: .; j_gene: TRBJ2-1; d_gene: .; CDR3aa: CASSPHGEQFF; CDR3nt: TGTGCCAGCAGTCCCCATGGGGAGCAGTTCTTC
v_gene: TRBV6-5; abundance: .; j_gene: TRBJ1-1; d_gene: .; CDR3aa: CASRGYLGTEAFF; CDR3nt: TGTGCCAGCAGGGGGTATCTGGGCACTGAAGCTTTCTTT
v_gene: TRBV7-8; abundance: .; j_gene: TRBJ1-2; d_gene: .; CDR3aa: CASSLTNNYGYTF; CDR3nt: TGTGCCAGCAGCTTGACGAATAACTATGGCTACACCTTC
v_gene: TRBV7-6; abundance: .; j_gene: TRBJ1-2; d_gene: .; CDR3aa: CASSLSEDYGYTF; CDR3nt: TGTGCCAGCAGCTTAAGTGAAGACTATGGCTACACCTTC
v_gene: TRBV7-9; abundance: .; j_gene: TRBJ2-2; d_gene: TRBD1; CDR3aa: CASSLSITGGYGELFF; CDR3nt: TGTGCCAGCAGCTTATCCATCACAGGGGGGTACGGGGAGCTGTTTTTT
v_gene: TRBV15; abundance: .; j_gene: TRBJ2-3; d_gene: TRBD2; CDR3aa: CATAPVAGSDTQYF; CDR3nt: TGTGCCACCGCCCCGGTAGCGGGGTCGGATACGCAGTATTTT
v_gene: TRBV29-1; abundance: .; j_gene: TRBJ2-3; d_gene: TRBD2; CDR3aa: CSVLLAGGGTDTQYF; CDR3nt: TGCAGCGTCCTCCTAGCGGGGGGGGGCACAGATACGCAGTATTTT
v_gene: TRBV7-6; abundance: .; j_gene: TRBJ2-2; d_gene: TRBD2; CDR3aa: CASSLGRGVTGELFF; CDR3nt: TGTGCCAGCAGCTTAGGGCGGGGGGTCACCGGGGAGCTGTTTTTT
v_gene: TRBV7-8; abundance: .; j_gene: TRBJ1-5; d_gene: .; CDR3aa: CASSLEGSNQPQHF; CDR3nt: TGTGCCAGCAGCTTAGAGGGGAGTAATCAGCCCCAGCATTTT
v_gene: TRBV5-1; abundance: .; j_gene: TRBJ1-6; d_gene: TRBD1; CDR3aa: CASSLGRTGSNSPLHF; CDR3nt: TGCGCCAGCAGCTTGGGGAGGACAGGGTCTAATTCACCCCTCCACTTT
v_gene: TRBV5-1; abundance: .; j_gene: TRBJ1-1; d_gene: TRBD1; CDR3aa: CASSQIQGVMNTEAFF; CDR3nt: TGCGCCAGCAGCCAAATACAGGGGGTCATGAACACTGAAGCTTTCTTT
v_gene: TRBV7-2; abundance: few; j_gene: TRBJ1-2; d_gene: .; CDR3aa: CASSLALSGYYGYTF; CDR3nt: TGTGCCAGCAGCTTAGCGCTTTCAGGCTACTATGGCTACACCTTC
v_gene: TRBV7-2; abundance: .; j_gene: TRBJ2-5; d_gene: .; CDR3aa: CASKDGGQETQYF; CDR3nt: TGTGCCAGCAAAGACGGTGGGCAAGAGACCCAGTACTTC
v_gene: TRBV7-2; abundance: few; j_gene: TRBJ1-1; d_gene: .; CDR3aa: CASSVGPGMNTEAFF; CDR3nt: TGTGCCAGCAGCGTGGGACCCGGAATGAACACTGAAGCTTTCTTT
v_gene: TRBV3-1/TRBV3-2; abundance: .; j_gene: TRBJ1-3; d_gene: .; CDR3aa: CASSQPGPGNTIYF; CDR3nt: TGTGCCAGCAGCCAACCGGGTCCTGGAAACACCATATATTTT
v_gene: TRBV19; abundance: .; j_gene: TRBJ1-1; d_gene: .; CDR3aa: CASSLDMNTEAFF; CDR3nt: TGTGCCAGTAGTTTAGATATGAACACTGAAGCTTTCTTT
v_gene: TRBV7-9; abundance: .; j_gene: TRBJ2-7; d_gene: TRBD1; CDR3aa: CASSPFYRQGARYEQYF; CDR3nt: TGTGCCAGCAGCCCATTCTATAGACAGGGGGCGCGCTACGAGCAGTACTTC
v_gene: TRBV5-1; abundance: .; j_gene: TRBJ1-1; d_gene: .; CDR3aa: CASSVLQGGGEAFF; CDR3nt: TGCGCCAGCAGCGTCTTACAGGGAGGGGGTGAAGCTTTCTTT
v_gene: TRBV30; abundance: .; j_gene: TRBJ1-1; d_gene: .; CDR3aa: CAWSGDSGGEAFF; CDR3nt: TGTGCCTGGAGTGGGGACTCTGGAGGTGAAGCTTTCTTT
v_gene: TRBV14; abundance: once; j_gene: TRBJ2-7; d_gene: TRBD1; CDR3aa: CASSQGQGPTYEQYF; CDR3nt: TGTGCCAGCAGCCAGGGACAGGGCCCAACCTACGAGCAGTACTTC
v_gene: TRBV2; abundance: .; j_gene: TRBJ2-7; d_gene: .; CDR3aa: CASSERGSSYEQYF; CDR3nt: TGTGCCAGCAGTGAAAGGGGAAGCTCCTACGAGCAGTACTTC
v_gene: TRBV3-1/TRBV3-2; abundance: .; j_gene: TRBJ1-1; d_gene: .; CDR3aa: CASSRMGNTEAFF; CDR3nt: TGTGCCAGCAGTCGTATGGGGAACACTGAAGCTTTCTTT
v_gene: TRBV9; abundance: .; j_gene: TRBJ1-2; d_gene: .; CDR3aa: CASSVATDYGYTF; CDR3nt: TGTGCCAGCAGCGTAGCTACGGACTATGGCTACACCTTC
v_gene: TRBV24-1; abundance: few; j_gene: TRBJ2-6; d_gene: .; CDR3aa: CATSGWGTGANVLTF; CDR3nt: TGTGCCACCAGTGGGTGGGGCACTGGGGCCAACGTCCTGACTTTC
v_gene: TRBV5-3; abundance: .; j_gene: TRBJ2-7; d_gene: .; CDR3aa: CARSFARVRYEQYF; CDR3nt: TGTGCCAGAAGCTTTGCCAGGGTTCGCTACGAGCAGTACTTC
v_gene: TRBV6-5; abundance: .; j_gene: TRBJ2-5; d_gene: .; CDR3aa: CASSYSGRHDGETQYF; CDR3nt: TGTGCCAGCAGTTACTCGGGTCGCCATGATGGAGAGACCCAGTACTTC
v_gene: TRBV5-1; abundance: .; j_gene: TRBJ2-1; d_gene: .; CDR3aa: CASSFGGAINEQFF; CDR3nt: TGCGCCAGCAGCTTTGGGGGGGCCATCAATGAGCAGTTCTTC
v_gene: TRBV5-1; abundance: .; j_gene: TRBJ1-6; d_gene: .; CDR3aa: CASSLVGNSPLHF; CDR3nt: TGCGCCAGCAGCTTGGTCGGGAATTCACCCCTCCACTTT
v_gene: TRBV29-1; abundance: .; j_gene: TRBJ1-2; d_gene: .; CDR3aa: CSVDTSPLNYGYTF; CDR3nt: TGCAGCGTTGATACATCGCCTTTAAACTATGGCTACACCTTC
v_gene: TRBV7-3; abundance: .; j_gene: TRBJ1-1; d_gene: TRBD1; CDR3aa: CASSLAVGQGAFF; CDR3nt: TGTGCCAGCAGCTTGGCCGTCGGACAGGGTGCTTTCTTT
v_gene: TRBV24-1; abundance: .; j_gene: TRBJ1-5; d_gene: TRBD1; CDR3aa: CATSDAGQQNQPQHF; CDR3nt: TGTGCCACCAGTGACGCGGGACAGCAAAATCAGCCCCAGCATTTT
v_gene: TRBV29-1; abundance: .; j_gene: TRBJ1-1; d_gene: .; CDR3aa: CSVKTGWDTEAFF; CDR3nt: TGCAGCGTGAAAACAGGGTGGGACACTGAAGCTTTCTTT
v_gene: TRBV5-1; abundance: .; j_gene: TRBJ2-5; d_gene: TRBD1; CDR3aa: CASSLFQGAGETQYF; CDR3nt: TGCGCCAGCAGCTTGTTTCAGGGGGCAGGGGAGACCCAGTACTTC
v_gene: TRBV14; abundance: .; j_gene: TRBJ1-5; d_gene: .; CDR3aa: CASSAGGDSNQPQHF; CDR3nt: TGTGCCAGCAGCGCAGGAGGAGATAGCAATCAGCCCCAGCATTTT